Below, 9 T cell receptor beta chains from the same sample are listed, as sequenced in a study of T cell repertoires in cytomegalovirus infection. Via MiXCR, TCRdb re-called the reads, giving one row per CDR3 protein. The table shows around 71,000 distinct CDR3 sequences, with approximately 22% occurring only once. For these TCRs, the target antigens are not known. The sample in question was CD8+ T cells from cultured PBMCs, obtained from culture after CMV antigen stimulation. These receptors originate from a human donor in good health (CMV status not recorded). Some clones in this sample may be carry-over from other donors' samples.

This clonotype was seen more than once but under ten times. The chain has TRBV6-5 and TRBJ1-5; TRBD1 is a possible D gene (6 bases). This CDR3 spans 14 amino acids. The germline V gene encodes CDR1 MNHEY and CDR2 SVGAGI. Deletions cut 8 bases from V and 8 bases from J, with 19 bases between. CDR3 DNA: TGTGCCAGCGCTCAAAACAGGGAGGGGAAGCCCCAGCATTTT. Translation gives CASAQNREGKPQHF.

This chain connects TRBV7-2 to TRBJ2-3; 13 bases are shared with TRBD2. Germline V gives CDR1 SGHTA, CDR2 FQGNSA. The CDR3 consists of 18 residues. V was pared by 4 bases and J by 6 bases, with 13 bases of the junction left unmatched. The DNA for the CDR3 is TGTGCCAGCAGCTCGGGACTAGCGGGGCATGGTGGGAAGGATACGCAGTATTTT. Protein product: CASSSGLAGHGGKDTQYF.

The chain couples TRBV12-3 or TRBV12-4 to TRBJ2-5; D is possibly TRBD1 (6 bases). This CDR3 is 15 amino acids long. The ends were cut back, 4 bases at V and 4 bases at J, with 16 bases in the middle. Here the CDR3 DNA reads TGTGCCAGCAGTTCTTCCGGGACACGGGCAGAGACCCAGTACTTC. Its translation: CASSSSGTRAETQYF.

There are a few counts of this clonotype. CDR3 amino acids: CASSLAPGGNSPLHF. The CDR3 DNA follows: TGTGCCAGCAGCTTAGCGCCAGGGGGTAATTCACCCCTCCACTTT. V usage is TRBV7-2 and J usage is TRBJ1-6; 7 bases agree with TRBD1. CDR1 and CDR2 (germline): SGHTA, FQGNSA. This CDR3 spans 15 amino acids. The V and J ends lost 0 bases and 6 bases, in that order; junction bases with no gene match: 2.

The genes are TRBV27 and TRBJ2-6; D remains unclear. Germline lookup yields CDR1 MNHEY and CDR2 SMNVEV (reference sequence). The germline V and J ends were trimmed by 4 bases and 1 base, with 2 bases remaining between them. CDR3 length: 13 residues. CDR3 loop: CASSWSGANVLTF. Written as DNA, the CDR3 is TGTGCCAGCAGTTGGTCTGGGGCCAACGTCCTGACTTTC.

The chain is built from TRBV7-9 and TRBJ1-3, with D hard to call. V lost 5 bases, J lost 0 bases, and 8 bases lay in between. The CDR3 runs to 14 residues. The germline CDR1 and CDR2 sequences are SEHNR and FQNEAQ (reference sequence). The CDR3 DNA sequence: TGTGCCAGCAGCGGTGTCCTCTCTGGAAACACCATATATTTT. Translation: CASSGVLSGNTIYF.

By share, this clonotype ranks as medium-sized (0.01 to 0.1%). J is TRBJ2-6 and V is TRBV6-1; D may be TRBD2 (5 bases). The CDR3 has 17 amino acids. The germline gives CDR1 MNHNS, CDR2 SASEGT. Between the trimmed V and J ends, which lost 5 bases and 1 base, there was a span of 15 bases. CDR3 bases: TGTGCCAGCAGTACCGGGGAGTCTAATTCTGGGGCCAACGTCCTGACTTTC. Amino acids: CASSTGESNSGANVLTF.

This clonotype was counted between two and nine times. V usage is TRBV2 and J usage is TRBJ1-1; 7 bases map to TRBD1. V shed 11 bases and J 8 bases; nucleotides not matched to a gene: 8. CDR1 is SNHLY and CDR2 is FYNNEI in the germline V gene. This CDR3 is built from 11 residues. For the CDR3, the DNA is TGTGCCTGCCGGACAGGAAAAGAAGCTTTCTTT. Its translation: CACRTGKEAFF.

This clonotype was detected a few times. This chain uses TRBV5-1 with TRBJ2-1; TRBD1 might be the D (6 bases). Germline values: CDR1 SGHRS, CDR2 YFSETQ. The V end was cut by 0 bases, the J end by 10 bases, with 14 bases between. The CDR3 contains 14 residues. The CDR3 nucleotides read TGCGCCAGCAGCTTGGAAAGGGGGACAAGGGAGCAGTTCTTC. Protein sequence: CASSLERGTREQFF.